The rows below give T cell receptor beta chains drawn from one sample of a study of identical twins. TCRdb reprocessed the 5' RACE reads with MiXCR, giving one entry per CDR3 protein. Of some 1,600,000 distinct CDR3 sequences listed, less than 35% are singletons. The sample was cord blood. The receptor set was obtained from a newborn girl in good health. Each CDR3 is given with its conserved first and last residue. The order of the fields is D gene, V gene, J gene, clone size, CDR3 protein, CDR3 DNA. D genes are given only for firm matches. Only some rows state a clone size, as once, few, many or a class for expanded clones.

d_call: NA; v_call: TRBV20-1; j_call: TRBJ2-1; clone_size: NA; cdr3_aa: CSGLAENSYNEQFF; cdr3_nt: TGCAGTGGATTAGCCGAAAACTCCTACAATGAGCAGTTCTTC
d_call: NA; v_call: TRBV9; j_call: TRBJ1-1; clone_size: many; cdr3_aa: CASSVVGTEAFF; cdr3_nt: TGTGCCAGCAGCGTAGTTGGGACTGAAGCTTTCTTT
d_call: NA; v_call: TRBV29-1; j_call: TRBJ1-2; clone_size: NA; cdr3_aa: CSVEKGNTGYTF; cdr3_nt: TGCAGCGTTGAAAAGGGGAACACTGGCTACACCTTC
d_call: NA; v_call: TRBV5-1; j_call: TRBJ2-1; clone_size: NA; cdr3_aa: CASSSVRGYYNEQFF; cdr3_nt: TGCGCCAGCAGCTCGGTAAGGGGTTACTACAATGAGCAGTTCTTC
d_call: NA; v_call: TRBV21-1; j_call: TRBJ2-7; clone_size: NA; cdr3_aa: CASTHVRVDLYEQYF; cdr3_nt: TGTGCCAGCACCCACGTCCGGGTTGATTTGTACGAGCAGTACTTC
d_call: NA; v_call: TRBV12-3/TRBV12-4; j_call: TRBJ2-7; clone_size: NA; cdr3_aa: CASSSQTRSSYNEQYF; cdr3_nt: TGTGCCAGCAGTTCCCAAACTCGGAGCTCCTACAACGAGCAGTACTTC
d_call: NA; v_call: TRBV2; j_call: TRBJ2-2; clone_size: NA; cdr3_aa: CASRNTATGELFF; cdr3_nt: TGTGCCAGCAGGAACACTGCCACCGGGGAGCTGTTTTTT
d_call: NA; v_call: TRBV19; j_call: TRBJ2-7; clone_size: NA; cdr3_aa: CASASAYEQYF; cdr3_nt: TGTGCCAGTGCTAGTGCCTACGAGCAGTACTTC
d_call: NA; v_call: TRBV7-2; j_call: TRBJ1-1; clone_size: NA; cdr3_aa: CASSLTGQRSEAFF; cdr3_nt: TGTGCCAGCAGCTTAACCGGACAGCGTTCTGAAGCTTTCTTT
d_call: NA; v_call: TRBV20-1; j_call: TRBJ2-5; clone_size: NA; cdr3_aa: CSATPHIYNEQYF; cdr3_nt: TGCAGTGCTACACCGCATATCTACAATGAGCAGTACTTC
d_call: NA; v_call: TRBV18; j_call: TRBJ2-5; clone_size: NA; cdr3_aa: CASSPPVLGTQYF; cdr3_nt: TGTGCCAGCTCACCACCGGTCTTAGGGACCCAGTACTTC
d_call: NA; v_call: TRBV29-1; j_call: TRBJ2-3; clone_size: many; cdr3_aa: CSVEDLEGWGDTQYF; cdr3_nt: TGCAGCGTTGAAGATCTAGAGGGATGGGGAGATACGCAGTATTTT
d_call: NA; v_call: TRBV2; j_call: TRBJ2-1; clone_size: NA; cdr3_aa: CASSEARTWEIQETQFF; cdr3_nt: TGTGCCAGCAGTGAAGCGCGGACCTGGGAGATTCAAGAGACCCAGTTCTTC
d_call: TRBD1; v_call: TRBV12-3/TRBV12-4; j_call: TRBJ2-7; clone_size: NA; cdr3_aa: CASSPRQGRYDEQYF; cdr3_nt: TGTGCCAGCAGTCCCAGACAGGGGAGATACGATGAGCAGTACTTC
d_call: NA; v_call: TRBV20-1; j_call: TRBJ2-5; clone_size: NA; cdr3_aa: CSGSQETQYF; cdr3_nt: TGCAGTGGGTCCCAAGAGACCCAGTACTTC
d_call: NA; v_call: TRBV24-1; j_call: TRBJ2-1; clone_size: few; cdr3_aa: CATSARQGKRERTHEQFF; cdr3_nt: TGTGCCACCAGTGCGCGACAGGGGAAGCGGGAGAGAACCCATGAGCAGTTCTTC
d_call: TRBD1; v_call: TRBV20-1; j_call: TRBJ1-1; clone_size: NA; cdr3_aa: CSAERQGATTEAFF; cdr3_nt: TGCAGTGCTGAAAGACAGGGGGCGACGACTGAAGCTTTCTTT
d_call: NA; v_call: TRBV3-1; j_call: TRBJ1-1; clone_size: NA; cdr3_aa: CANSSTAPRAFF; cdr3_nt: TGTGCCAACAGCTCGACCGCCCCGAGGGCTTTCTTT
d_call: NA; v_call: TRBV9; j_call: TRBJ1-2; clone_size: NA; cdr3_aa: CASSVQSSNYGYTF; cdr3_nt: TGTGCCAGCAGCGTACAAAGCTCTAACTATGGCTACACCTTC
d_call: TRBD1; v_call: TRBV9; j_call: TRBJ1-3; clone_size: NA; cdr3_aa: CASSVSGRGPGNTIYF; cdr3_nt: TGTGCCAGCAGCGTATCAGGAAGGGGGCCTGGAAACACCATATATTTT
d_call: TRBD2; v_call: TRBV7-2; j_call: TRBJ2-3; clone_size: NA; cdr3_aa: CASSLASGTADTQYF; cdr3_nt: TGTGCCAGCAGCTTAGCTAGCGGGACGGCAGATACGCAGTATTTT
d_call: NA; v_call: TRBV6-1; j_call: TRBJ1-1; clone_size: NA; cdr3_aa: CASSEQGRGNTEAFF; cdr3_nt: TGTGCCAGCAGTGAACAGGGCAGGGGGAACACTGAAGCTTTCTTT
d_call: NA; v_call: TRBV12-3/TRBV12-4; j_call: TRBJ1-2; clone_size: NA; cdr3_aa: CASSLGNYGCTF; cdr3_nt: TGTGCCAGCAGTTTGGGAAACTATGGCTGCACCTTC
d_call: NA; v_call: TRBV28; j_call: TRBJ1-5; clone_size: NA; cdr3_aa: CASSNLGPRYSNQPQHF; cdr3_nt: TGTGCCAGCAGTAACCTCGGCCCGAGATATAGCAATCAGCCCCAGCATTTT
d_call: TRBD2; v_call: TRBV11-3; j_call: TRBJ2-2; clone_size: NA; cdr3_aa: CASSSWTSGGNTGELFF; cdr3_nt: TGTGCCAGCAGCTCCTGGACTAGCGGGGGGAACACCGGGGAGCTGTTTTTT
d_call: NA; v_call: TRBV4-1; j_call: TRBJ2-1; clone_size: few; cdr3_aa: CASSQIISGRSSYNEQFF; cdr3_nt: TGCGCCAGCAGCCAGATCATCTCGGGACGCAGCTCCTACAATGAGCAGTTCTTC
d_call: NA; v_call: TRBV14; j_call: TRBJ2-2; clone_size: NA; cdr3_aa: CASSKLMTGELFF; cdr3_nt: TGTGCCAGCAGCAAACTAATGACCGGGGAGCTGTTTTTT
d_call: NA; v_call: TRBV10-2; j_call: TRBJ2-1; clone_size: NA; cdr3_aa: CASSLGTPPHNEQFF; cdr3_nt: TGCGCCAGCAGCCTTGGGACTCCCCCACACAATGAGCAGTTCTTC
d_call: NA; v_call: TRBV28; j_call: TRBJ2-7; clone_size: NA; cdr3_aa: CASELGRTAAYEQYF; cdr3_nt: TGTGCCAGCGAGCTCGGTAGGACAGCCGCCTACGAGCAGTACTTC
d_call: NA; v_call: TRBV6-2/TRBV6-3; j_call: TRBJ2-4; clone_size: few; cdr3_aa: CASSPSGDIQYF; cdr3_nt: TGTGCCAGCAGCCCGAGCGGCGACATTCAGTACTTC
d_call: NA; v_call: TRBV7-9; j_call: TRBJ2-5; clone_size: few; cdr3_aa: CASSVHGTQYF; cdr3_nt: TGTGCCAGCAGCGTCCACGGGACCCAGTACTTC
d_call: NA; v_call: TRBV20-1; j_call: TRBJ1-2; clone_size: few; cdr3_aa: CSALDKSYGYTF; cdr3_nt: TGCAGTGCCCTAGACAAGAGCTATGGCTACACCTTC
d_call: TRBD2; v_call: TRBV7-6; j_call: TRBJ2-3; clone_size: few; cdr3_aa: CASSFSGSEGTQYF; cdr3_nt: TGTGCCAGCAGCTTTAGCGGGAGTGAGGGTACGCAGTATTTT
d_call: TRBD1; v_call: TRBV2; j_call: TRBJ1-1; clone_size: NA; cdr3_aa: CASSPPRQGDRVTEAFF; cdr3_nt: TGTGCCAGCAGTCCTCCTCGACAGGGGGACAGGGTCACTGAAGCTTTCTTT
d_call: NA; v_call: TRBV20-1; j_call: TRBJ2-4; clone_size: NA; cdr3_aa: CSARALSAKNIQYF; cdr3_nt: TGCAGTGCTAGAGCACTCTCAGCCAAAAACATTCAGTACTTC
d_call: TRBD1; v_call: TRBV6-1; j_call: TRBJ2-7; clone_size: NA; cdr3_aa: CASSFTGGESYEQYF; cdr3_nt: TGTGCCAGCAGTTTTACAGGGGGCGAGTCCTACGAGCAGTACTTC
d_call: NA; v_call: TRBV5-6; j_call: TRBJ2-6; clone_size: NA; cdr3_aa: CASSLAWDRSGANVLTF; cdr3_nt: TGTGCCAGCAGCTTGGCTTGGGACCGCTCTGGGGCCAACGTCCTGACTTTC
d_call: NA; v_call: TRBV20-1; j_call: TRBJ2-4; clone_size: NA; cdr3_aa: CSARDHRNIQYF; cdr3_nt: TGCAGTGCTAGAGATCACAGGAACATTCAGTACTTC
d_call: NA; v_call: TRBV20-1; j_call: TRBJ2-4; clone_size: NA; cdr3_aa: CSAPLVTGAKNIQYF; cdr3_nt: TGCAGTGCCCCTCTAGTCACTGGGGCCAAAAACATTCAGTACTTC
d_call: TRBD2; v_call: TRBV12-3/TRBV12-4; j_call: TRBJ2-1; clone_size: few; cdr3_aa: CASSLGGGANEQFF; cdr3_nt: TGTGCCAGCAGCTTAGGCGGGGGGGCCAATGAGCAGTTCTTC
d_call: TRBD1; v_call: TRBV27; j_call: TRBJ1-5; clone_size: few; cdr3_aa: CASSLYPSRTGPMGNQPQHF; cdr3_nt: TGTGCCAGCAGTTTATACCCCTCTAGGACAGGGCCTATGGGCAATCAGCCCCAGCATTTT
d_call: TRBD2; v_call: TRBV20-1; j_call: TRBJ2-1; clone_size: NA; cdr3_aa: CSASHLSGRAYNEQFF; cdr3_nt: TGCAGTGCGTCACACCTTAGCGGGAGGGCCTACAATGAGCAGTTCTTC